These 24 T cell receptor beta chains were sequenced from one sample in a study of cytomegalovirus exposure and HLA in healthy donors. Both 60 Vbeta primers and 13 Jbeta primers went into the PCR. The table came from immunoSEQ multiplex PCR; TCRdb's copy has only in-frame clones and leaves some out. The sample totals tens of thousands of clones; its top ten clones hold 3.8%. The material sequenced was PBMCs. Every receptor here comes from a female donor in good health and CMV-seropositive.

The V gene is TRBV6-5, the J gene TRBJ2-1, with TRBD1 as a possible D gene (5 bases). CDR3 size: 14 residues. V was clipped by 8 bases and J by 2 bases, with 13 bases between them. CDR1 is MNHEY and CDR2 is SVGAGI in the germline V gene. Here the CDR3 reads CASGAREAYNEQFF. The CDR3 region has the DNA TGTGCCAGCGGGGCAAGGGAAGCCTACAATGAGCAGTTCTTC.

About this clone itself: This same CDR3 is encoded by further DNA sequences in the sample. The chain joins TRBV5-6 to TRBJ2-7; D unresolved. The V gene lost 1 base and the J gene lost 3 bases, with 5 bases spanning the gap. CDR1 is SGHDT, CDR2 YYEEEE, per germline. The CDR3 contains 12 residues. In DNA, the CDR3 is TGTGCCAGCAGCTTGAATCACTACGAGCAGTACTTC. Its protein product is CASSLNHYEQYF.

The J gene is TRBJ2-1, the V gene TRBV18; 7 bases align to TRBD1. The V gene's germline CDR1 is KGHSH and CDR2 LQKENI. With V trimmed by 1 base and J by 7 bases, 7 bases remained unmatched. The CDR3 is 15 residues long. The CDR3 sequence is CASSPQKGARNEQFF. CDR3 in DNA: TGTGCCAGCTCACCACAAAAGGGGGCGCGGAATGAGCAGTTCTTC.

The CDR3, as DNA: TGCGCCAGCAGCGCGGGACGCCCCTACAATGAGCAGTTCTTC. Protein: CASSAGRPYNEQFF. The J gene is TRBJ2-1, the V gene TRBV5-1; TRBD2 might be the D (6 bases). V lost 4 bases, J lost 2 bases, and 10 bases lay in between. CDR1 and CDR2 (germline): SGHRS, YFSETQ. The CDR3 sequence is 14 residues long.

V and J are TRBV11-3 and TRBJ2-7; TRBD1 is a possible D gene (5 bases). The CDR3 length is 13 residues. Trimming took 4 bases from V and 3 from J, leaving 10 bases between them. From germline, CDR1 is SGHNT and CDR2 YENEEA. The CDR3 region has the DNA TGTGCCAGCAGCTGGCAGGGCCTCTACGAGCAGTACTTC. This codes for CASSWQGLYEQYF.

The V and J genes are TRBV19 and TRBJ1-1, with 12 bases fitting TRBD1. The CDR3 length is 17 residues. Germline V gene lookup returns CDR1 LNHDA and CDR2 SQIVND (reference sequence). V was clipped by 4 bases and J by 4 bases; unmatched bases: 10. Here the CDR3 reads CASSKGTGGARTTEAFF. The DNA of the CDR3 is TGTGCCAGTAGTAAAGGGACAGGGGGCGCGAGGACCACTGAAGCTTTCTTT.

The chain joins TRBV6-5 to TRBJ1-5, with D perhaps TRBD1 (5 bases). The ends were cut back, 6 bases at V and 1 base at J, with 13 bases in the middle. Germline assignment: CDR1 MNHEY and CDR2 SVGAGI. The CDR3 loop spans 15 amino acids. The CDR3 region is CASRPRVQSNQPQHF. For the CDR3, the DNA is TGTGCCAGCAGACCCAGGGTTCAAAGCAATCAGCCCCAGCATTTT.

The CDR3 loop reads CASSLEELLAGGGYEQYF. Written as DNA, the CDR3 is TGTGCCAGCAGCTTAGAGGAACTACTAGCGGGAGGAGGCTACGAGCAGTACTTC. The chain uses TRBV7-2 and TRBJ2-7; 12 positions match TRBD2. The CDR3 consists of 18 residues. Trimming took 1 base from V and 3 from J; bases not matched to a gene: 10. Germline CDR1 reads SGHTA; CDR2 reads FQGNSA.

This chain connects TRBV4-3 to TRBJ2-1; D not resolved. The CDR3 sequence is 15 residues long. Germline V gives CDR1 LGHNA, CDR2 YSLEER. Trimming pared 4 bases from V and 0 bases from J, leaving 10 bases between. This chain's CDR3 is CASSPVANSYNEQFF. The DNA of the CDR3 is TGCGCCAGCAGCCCCGTGGCCAACTCCTACAATGAGCAGTTCTTC.

This chain uses TRBV6-5 with TRBJ2-4; TRBD2 matches 8 bases. The CDR3 spans 12 residues. J was trimmed by 8 bases and V by 5 bases; bases with no gene match: 2. In germline, CDR1 is MNHEY, CDR2 SVGAGI. The CDR3 loop is CASSRGGDIQYF. As DNA, the CDR3 is TGTGCCAGCAGTCGGGGGGGGGACATTCAGTACTTC.

The J gene is TRBJ1-3, the V gene TRBV6-1, with 8 bases that match TRBD1. The CDR3 sequence is 15 residues long. The J segment lost 5 bases and the V segment lost 6 bases, leaving 9 bases of the junction unmatched. Germline V gives CDR1 MNHNS, CDR2 SASEGT. CDR3 coding DNA: TGTGCCAGCAGACAAACAGGGGGAGAAAGAAACACCATATATTTT. This sequence encodes CASRQTGGERNTIYF.

The rearrangement uses TRBV10-1 and TRBJ2-1; D perhaps matches TRBD1 (5 bases). Trimming cost V 3 bases and J 8 bases, with 14 bases left between them. The CDR3 extends over 14 amino acids. In germline, CDR1 is WNHNN, CDR2 SYGVQD (reference sequence). The CDR3 loop is CASSDGQGGYEQFF. The CDR3 DNA reads as TGCGCCAGCAGTGACGGTCAGGGTGGTTATGAGCAGTTCTTC.

The chain joins TRBV18 to TRBJ1-2; TRBD1 matches 7 bases. The V segment lost 3 bases and the J segment 5 bases; nucleotides outside the gene matches: 9. The CDR3 is 15 amino acids. The germline V gene encodes CDR1 KGHSH and CDR2 LQKENI. CDR3 protein: CASSPSSGGVYGYTF. As DNA, the CDR3 is TGTGCCAGCTCACCCTCATCAGGGGGAGTGTATGGCTACACCTTC.

The rearrangement uses TRBV5-1 and TRBJ2-3; D is perhaps TRBD2 (5 bases). CDR3 length equals 13 residues. Between the trimmed V and J ends, which lost 3 bases and 2 bases, there was a span of 7 bases. Germline-derived CDR1 and CDR2 are SGHRS and YFSETQ. CDR3 in DNA: TGCGCCAGCAGCTCGGGGTTCACAGATACGCAGTATTTT. It codes for CASSSGFTDTQYF.

The chain links TRBV18 to TRBJ1-2; the match to TRBD1 covers 9 bases. Germline CDR1 KGHSH, CDR2 LQKENI. With 4 bases clipped from V and 1 base from J, the junction kept 10 bases outside the gene matches. The CDR3 contains 17 residues. This CDR3 is CASSQDRGELLNYGYTF. Written as DNA, the CDR3 is TGTGCCAGCTCACAGGACAGGGGCGAACTCCTTAACTATGGCTACACCTTC. The variable domain in full, completed from reference TRBV18 and TRBJ1-2, reads NAGVMQNPRHLVRRRGQEARLRCSPMKGHSHVYWYRQLPEEGLKFMVYLQKENIIDESGMPKERFSAEFPKEGPSILRIQQVVRGDSAAYFCASSQDRGELLNYGYTFGSGTRLTVV.

The CDR3 DNA follows: TGCAGCGTTGAGAAAGAGTTGGACACTGAAGCTTTCTTT. Protein product: CSVEKELDTEAFF. The chain has TRBV29-1 and TRBJ1-1; D not certain. The V gene's germline CDR1 is SQVTM and CDR2 ANQGSEA. V dropped 3 bases and J dropped 3 bases, with 11 bases sitting between them. The CDR3 has 13 residues.

The chain uses TRBV6-5 and TRBJ2-3, with TRBD1 matching 11 bases. The CDR3 consists of 15 residues. Trimming took 2 bases from V and 5 from J; bases not matched to a gene: 3. Germline CDR1 reads MNHEY; CDR2 reads SVGAGI. The DNA of the CDR3 is TGTGCCAGCAGTTACGGGACAGGGGGAGAAGATACGCAGTATTTT. Protein: CASSYGTGGEDTQYF.

The chain is built from TRBV5-1 and TRBJ1-6, with 8 bases that match TRBD1. CDR1 and CDR2 from the germline V gene are SGHRS and YFSETQ. The trim removed 3 bases at V and 7 bases at J, leaving 3 bases unmatched. The CDR3 runs 14 residues. The CDR3 DNA sequence: TGCGCCAGCAGCTCCCAGGGGGCGAATTCACCCCTCCACTTT. Its protein product is CASSSQGANSPLHF.

The J gene is TRBJ2-7, the V gene TRBV25-1; 7 positions match TRBD2. This CDR3 contains 14 residues. In germline, CDR1 is MGHDK, CDR2 SYGVNS. V lost 1 base to trimming and J lost 3 bases; unmatched junction nucleotides: 3. CDR3 coding DNA: TGTGCCAGCAGTGAATCTACTAGCGTCTACGAGCAGTACTTC. This encodes CASSESTSVYEQYF.

The V gene is TRBV6-1, the J gene TRBJ2-5; a possible D gene is TRBD1 (6 bases). The J call is uncertain, as TRBJ2-7 better fits the DNA end. CDR1 is MNHNS and CDR2 is SASEGT in the germline V gene. This CDR3 has 14 amino acids. CDR3 nucleotides: TGTGCCAGCAGTGACCGGGACACCCTCTACGAGCAGTACTTC. It translates to CASSDRDTLYEQYF.

This chain connects TRBV7-2 to TRBJ2-7; 9 bases fit TRBD2. V was pared by 6 bases and J by 4 bases, with 10 bases of the junction left unmatched. Germline V gives CDR1 SGHTA, CDR2 FQGNSA. There are 15 residues in the CDR3. This CDR3 is CASRLGASGKYEQYF. The CDR3 region has the DNA TGTGCCAGCAGACTAGGGGCTAGCGGGAAATACGAGCAGTACTTC.

The V call is TRBV2, the J call TRBJ2-7; 13 positions match TRBD2. From germline, CDR1 is SNHLY and CDR2 FYNNEI. The CDR3 consists of 15 residues. The ends lost 8 bases at V and 5 bases at J; junction bases unmatched: 9. CDR3 coding DNA: TGTGCCAGCTACTACCGGACTAGCGGGAGCCACGAGCAGTACTTC. Its translation is CASYYRTSGSHEQYF.

The rearrangement links TRBV7-9 to TRBJ2-7; maybe TRBD1 (5 bases). Germline V CDR1 and CDR2: SEHNR, FQNEAQ (reference sequence). The CDR3 loop spans 16 amino acids. V dropped 4 bases and J dropped 0 bases, with 16 bases sitting between them. In DNA, the CDR3 is TGTGCCAGCAGCTCTCCGACAGAAGTAATCTCCTACGAGCAGTACTTC. Its translation is CASSSPTEVISYEQYF.

The V call is TRBV6-1, the J call TRBJ1-4; 7 bases agree with TRBD1. This CDR3 has 15 residues. CDR1 is MNHNS, CDR2 SASEGT, per germline. The J segment lost 3 bases and the V segment lost 4 bases, leaving 5 bases of the junction unmatched. CDR3 region: CASSGRQGPNEKLFF. The CDR3 DNA is TGTGCCAGCAGTGGACGACAGGGCCCTAATGAAAAACTGTTTTTT.